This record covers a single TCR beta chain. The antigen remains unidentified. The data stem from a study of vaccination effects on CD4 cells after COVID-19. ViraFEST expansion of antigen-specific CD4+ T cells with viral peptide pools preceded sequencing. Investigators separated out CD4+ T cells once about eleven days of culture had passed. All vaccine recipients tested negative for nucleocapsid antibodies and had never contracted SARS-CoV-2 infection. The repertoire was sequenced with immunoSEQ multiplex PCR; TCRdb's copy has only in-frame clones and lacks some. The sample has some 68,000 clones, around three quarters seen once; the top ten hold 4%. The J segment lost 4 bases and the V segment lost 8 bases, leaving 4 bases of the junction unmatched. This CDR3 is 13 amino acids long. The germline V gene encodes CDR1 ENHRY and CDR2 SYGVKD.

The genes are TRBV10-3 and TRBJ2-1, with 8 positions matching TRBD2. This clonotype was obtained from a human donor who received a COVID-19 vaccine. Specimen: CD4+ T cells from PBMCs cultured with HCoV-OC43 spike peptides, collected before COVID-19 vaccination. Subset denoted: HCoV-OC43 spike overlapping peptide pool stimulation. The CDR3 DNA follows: TGTGCCATCCAGGCGGGGGGATACAATGAGCAGTTCTTC. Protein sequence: CAIQAGGYNEQFF.